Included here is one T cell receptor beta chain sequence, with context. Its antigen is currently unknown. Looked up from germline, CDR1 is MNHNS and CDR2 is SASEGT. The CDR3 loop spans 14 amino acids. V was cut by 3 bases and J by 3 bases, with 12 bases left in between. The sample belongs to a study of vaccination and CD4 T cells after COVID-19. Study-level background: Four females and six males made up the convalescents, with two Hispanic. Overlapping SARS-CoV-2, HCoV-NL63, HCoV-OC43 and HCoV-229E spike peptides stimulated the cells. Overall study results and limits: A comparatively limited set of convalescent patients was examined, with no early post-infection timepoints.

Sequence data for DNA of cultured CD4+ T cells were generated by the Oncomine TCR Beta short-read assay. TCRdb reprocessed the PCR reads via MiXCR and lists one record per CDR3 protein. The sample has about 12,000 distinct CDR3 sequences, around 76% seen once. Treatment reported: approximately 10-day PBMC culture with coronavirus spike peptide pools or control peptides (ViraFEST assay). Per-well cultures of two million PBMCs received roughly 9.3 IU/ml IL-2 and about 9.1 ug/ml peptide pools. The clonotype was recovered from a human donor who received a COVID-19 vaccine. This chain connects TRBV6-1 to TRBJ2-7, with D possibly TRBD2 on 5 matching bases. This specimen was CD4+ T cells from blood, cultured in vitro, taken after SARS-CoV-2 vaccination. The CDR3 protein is CASSDGVSSYEQYF. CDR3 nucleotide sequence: TGTGCCAGCAGTGACGGGGTTTCCAGCTACGAGCAGTACTTC.